The 21 T cell receptor beta chains given below trace back to one sample, sequenced in a study of radiotherapy plus CTLA-4 blockade in lung cancer. This table comes from immunoSEQ multiplex PCR, and its TCRdb copy is limited to in-frame clones, with some not included. The sample lists approximately 67,000 clones, around 81% occurring once. This material consisted of peripheral blood, taken from a patient treated with radiotherapy plus ipilimumab. These receptor sequences come from a human donor with non-small cell lung cancer who had a partial response to radiotherapy plus ipilimumab.

The genes are TRBV5-1 and TRBJ1-1; TRBD1 might be the D (5 bases). The V and J ends lost 0 bases and 5 bases respectively, with 11 bases between them. Germline V gene data show CDR1 as SGHRS and CDR2 as YFSETQ. This CDR3 contains 14 residues. The CDR3 DNA is TGCGCCAGCAGCTTGGCGCTGGGGGGGACTGAAGCTTTCTTT. Protein: CASSLALGGTEAFF.

CDR3 bases: TGTGCCAGCAGCTATGGGGGGGCCTACGAGCAGTACTTC. It is translated as CASSYGGAYEQYF. The V and J genes are TRBV5-5 and TRBJ2-7; TRBD2 aligns across 7 bases. The CDR3 length is 13 residues. CDR1 is SGHKS, CDR2 YYEKEE, per germline (reference sequence). The V segment lost 3 bases and the J segment 2 bases; nucleotides outside the gene matches: 2.

The genes are TRBV2 and TRBJ2-3; TRBD1 aligns across 8 bases. The CDR3 contains 14 residues. Germline V gene lookup returns CDR1 SNHLY and CDR2 FYNNEI. V was pared by 10 bases and J by 0 bases, with 6 bases of the junction left unmatched. CDR3 sequence: CATQRTGSTDTQYF. The CDR3 DNA is TGTGCCACCCAAAGGACAGGGAGCACAGATACGCAGTATTTT.

This clone was picked up a small number of times. The J gene is TRBJ2-1, the V gene TRBV19; 10 bases fit TRBD2. The germline gives CDR1 LNHDA, CDR2 SQIVND (reference sequence). The CDR3 sequence is 16 residues long. Trimming removed 7 bases from V and 2 bases from J; junction bases left unmatched: 8. The CDR3 here is CASTYSSGSAYNEQFF. The CDR3, as DNA: TGTGCCAGTACGTACTCTAGCGGGAGCGCCTACAATGAGCAGTTCTTC.

This chain joins TRBV27 and TRBJ2-7, with TRBD1 identical over 8 bases. The CDR3 is 14 amino acids. Trimming cost V 4 bases and J 3 bases; bases outside gene matches: 5. Germline V gene data show CDR1 as MNHEY and CDR2 as SMNVEV (reference sequence). CDR3 amino acids: CASSSPGQGYEQYF. The CDR3 DNA sequence: TGTGCCAGCAGTTCCCCCGGACAGGGCTACGAGCAGTACTTC.

V is TRBV30 and J is TRBJ2-2; D is perhaps TRBD1 (6 bases). CDR3 length equals 15 residues. Trimming stripped 3 bases from V and 0 bases from J, with 11 bases between. Germline V gene data show CDR1 as GTSNPN and CDR2 as SVGIG (reference sequence). The CDR3 DNA is TGTGCCTGGAGGATAGGACAGACGAACACCGGGGAGCTGTTTTTT. This codes for CAWRIGQTNTGELFF.

This clone was seen once. The V gene is TRBV20-1, the J gene TRBJ2-3, with 7 nucleotides matching TRBD2. This CDR3 has 11 amino acids. The junction had 5 bases not matched to a gene; V was cut back by 5 bases and J by 9 bases. Per germline, CDR1 DFQATT and CDR2 SNEGSKA (reference sequence). CDR3 in amino acids: CSAGGDPTQYF. Written as DNA, the CDR3 is TGCAGTGCTGGGGGGGACCCCACGCAGTATTTT.

The chain recombines TRBV5-1 with TRBJ2-1, with TRBD2 matching over 12 bases. The junction had 9 bases not matched to a gene; V was cut back by 3 bases and J by 8 bases. The CDR3 length is 16 residues. CDR1 and CDR2 from the germline V gene are SGHRS and YFSETQ. This chain's CDR3 is CASSSGTSGLPDEQFF. The CDR3 DNA follows: TGCGCCAGCAGCTCAGGGACTAGCGGGCTCCCGGATGAGCAGTTCTTC.

The CDR3 reads CASSGEAGISGANVLTF. The CDR3 region has the DNA TGTGCCAGCAGCGGAGAAGCGGGGATCTCTGGGGCCAACGTCCTGACTTTC. The rearrangement uses TRBV9 and TRBJ2-6, with TRBD2 identical over 7 bases. The V gene's germline CDR1 is SGDLS and CDR2 YYNGEE. The CDR3 sequence is 17 residues long. Trimming took 3 bases from V and 0 from J; bases not matched to a gene: 6.

The rearrangement links TRBV18 to TRBJ2-7, with 11 bases identical to TRBD2. The CDR3 runs 14 residues. J lost 6 bases, V lost 3 bases, and 4 bases had no gene match. The germline gives CDR1 KGHSH, CDR2 LQKENI. CDR3 DNA sequence: TGTGCCAGCTCACCCACTAGCGGGAGTAGCGAGCAGTACTTC. This sequence encodes CASSPTSGSSEQYF.

The chain is built from TRBV2 and TRBJ2-5; 12 bases agree with TRBD2. V gave up 6 bases and J gave up 2 bases; unmatched junction bases: 10. CDR1 is SNHLY and CDR2 is FYNNEI in the germline V gene. The CDR3 has 17 residues. The DNA for the CDR3 is TGTGCCAGCAGCTTGCGGGGGACTAGCGGGTCTCAAGAGACCCAGTACTTC. This codes for CASSLRGTSGSQETQYF.

The chain employs TRBV5-3 and TRBJ2-1; 8 positions agree with TRBD2. TRBV5-3 is sorted into the ORF group, with uncertain function. The J segment lost 5 bases and the V segment lost 1 base, leaving 8 bases of the junction unmatched. This CDR3 spans 16 amino acids. This CDR3 reads CARSLTGRAPNNEQFF. For the CDR3, the DNA is TGTGCCAGAAGCTTGACCGGGAGGGCCCCCAACAATGAGCAGTTCTTC.

The chain combines TRBV28 with TRBJ1-2; 7 bases agree with TRBD1. V lost 3 bases to trimming and J lost 8 bases; unmatched junction nucleotides: 6. This CDR3 has 13 amino acids. The germline V gene encodes CDR1 MDHEN and CDR2 SYDVKM. The CDR3 here is CASSLWQGGGYTF. CDR3 bases: TGTGCCAGCAGTTTGTGGCAGGGGGGAGGCTACACCTTC.

The rearrangement joins TRBV10-3 to TRBJ2-7; D not certain. The ends were cut back, 2 bases at V and 3 bases at J, with 8 bases in the middle. The germline CDR1 and CDR2 sequences are ENHRY and SYGVKD. The length of the CDR3 is 13 residues. The CDR3 reads CAISEVRGYEQYF. In nucleotides, the CDR3 is TGTGCCATCAGTGAGGTCAGAGGCTACGAGCAGTACTTC.

In the case of this clone: One end of the junction varies from germline; a read error may be responsible. CDR3 bases: TGTGCCAGCACTTTCGACAACCAAGGGACCCAGTACTTC. Its protein is CASTFDNQGTQYF. The rearrangement uses TRBV6-1 and TRBJ2-5; D unresolved. Looked up from germline, CDR1 is MNHNS and CDR2 is SASEGT. The CDR3 contains 13 residues.

To note about this clone: The same CDR3 also results from other DNA sequences found in this sample. The gene calls are TRBV11-2 and TRBJ2-3; tentative D call: TRBD1 (5 bases). The germline V gene encodes CDR1 SGHAT and CDR2 FQNNGV. The CDR3 loop spans 13 amino acids. The ends were cut back, 1 base at V and 3 bases at J, with 5 bases in the middle. This CDR3 is CASSLAGTDTQYF. CDR3 nucleotide sequence: TGTGCCAGCAGCTTAGCAGGGACAGATACGCAGTATTTT.

This chain uses TRBV28 with TRBJ1-3; D gene ambiguous. Trimming pared 7 bases from V and 4 bases from J, leaving 17 bases between. The CDR3 has 15 residues. Germline V lookup: CDR1 MDHEN, CDR2 SYDVKM. The CDR3 sequence: CASKPPSASGNTIYF. In nucleotides, the CDR3 is TGTGCCAGCAAACCCCCCTCCGCGTCCGGAAACACCATATATTTT.

The CDR3 bases are TGTGCCACCAGCAGAGAAAGCGGGAGTTTAGATGAGCAGTTCTTC. It translates to CATSRESGSLDEQFF. The chain couples TRBV15 to TRBJ2-1; the match to TRBD2 covers 8 bases. The junction had 6 bases not matched to a gene; V was cut back by 0 bases and J by 8 bases. CDR1 is LNHNV and CDR2 is YYDKDF in the germline V gene (reference sequence). The CDR3 length is 15 residues.

The genes are TRBV30 and TRBJ2-6; possible D gene TRBD1, 5 bases. Germline loops: CDR1 GTSNPN, CDR2 SVGIG (reference sequence). This CDR3 region has 15 residues. V lost 3 bases and J 0 bases, leaving 9 bases between the germline ends. CDR3 sequence reads: CAWSSGNSGANVLTF. In DNA form, the CDR3 reads TGTGCCTGGAGCTCAGGGAACTCTGGGGCCAACGTCCTGACTTTC. The entire variable domain, with the rest obtained from reference TRBV30 and TRBJ2-6, is as follows: SQTIHQWPATLVQPVGSPLSLECTVEGTSNPNLYWYRQAAGRGLQLLFYSVGIGQISSEVPQNLSASRPQDRQFILSSKKLLLSDSGFYLCAWSSGNSGANVLTFGAGSRLTVL.

The V gene is TRBV7-2, the J gene TRBJ1-5; D not certain. Germline CDR1 is SGHTA and CDR2 is FQGNSA. V lost 5 bases to trimming and J lost 0 bases, with 11 bases between them. This CDR3 contains 15 residues. The CDR3 sequence is CASSPGGISNQPQHF. CDR3 nucleotide sequence: TGTGCCAGCAGCCCTGGCGGGATTAGCAATCAGCCCCAGCATTTT. The full variable domain, with the rest looked up from reference TRBV7-2 and TRBJ1-5, is GAGVSQSPSNKVTEKGKDVELRCDPISGHTALYWYRQSLGQGLEFLIYFQGNSAPDKSGLPSDRFSAERTGGSVSTLTIQRTQQEDSAVYLCASSPGGISNQPQHFGDGTRLSIL.

The genes are TRBV28 and TRBJ2-1, with 10 bases aligning to TRBD2. Germline CDR1 MDHEN, CDR2 SYDVKM. The CDR3 length is 16 residues. V dropped 6 bases and J dropped 4; count of bases not matched to a gene: 9. The CDR3 protein is CASSWTSGYRYNEQFF. The CDR3 DNA reads TGTGCCAGCAGCTGGACTAGCGGCTATCGATACAATGAGCAGTTCTTC.